This is a list of T cell receptor beta chains from one sample in a study of spatial heterogeneity in lung cancer. TCRdb processed the 5' RACE reads anew with MiXCR; each CDR3 protein has one entry. The table shows tens of thousands of distinct CDR3 sequences, with roughly 15% occurring only once. The sample in question was PBMCs, obtained at surgery. These TCRs come from a male donor with early-stage non-small cell lung cancer. CDR3s include the opening cysteine and the closing phenylalanine or tryptophan. D genes are given only for firm matches. The size entry is marked missing in some rows and otherwise reads once, few, many or a size class.

clone_size	v_call	j_call	d_call	cdr3_aa	cdr3_nt
.	TRBV7-6	TRBJ1-1	.	CASRGRYTEAFF	TGTGCCAGCAGAGGCAGATACACTGAAGCTTTCTTT
few	TRBV20-1	TRBJ2-3	.	CSARSGDTQYF	TGCAGTGCTAGGAGTGGAGATACGCAGTATTTT
.	TRBV5-4	TRBJ2-1	.	CASSLAATPSNEQFF	TGTGCCAGCAGCTTGGCTGCCACTCCGTCCAATGAGCAGTTCTTC
few	TRBV29-1	TRBJ2-7	TRBD1	CSVSGQGVYEQYF	TGCAGCGTTTCCGGACAGGGAGTCTACGAGCAGTACTTC
few	TRBV12-3/TRBV12-4	TRBJ1-1	.	CASSFRVGGVALRTEAFF	TGTGCCAGCAGTTTTCGGGTTGGCGGGGTAGCGCTTCGCACTGAAGCTTTCTTT
many	TRBV5-1	TRBJ2-2	.	CASSLGATVSGELFF	TGCGCCAGCAGCTTGGGAGCCACAGTATCCGGAGAGCTGTTTTTT
.	TRBV27	TRBJ2-1	.	CASRRQTGVGRNEQFF	TGTGCCAGCAGAAGACAGACGGGAGTGGGTAGGAATGAGCAGTTCTTC
few	TRBV20-1	TRBJ2-2	TRBD2	CSASRLAGAGELFF	TGCAGTGCTAGTCGACTAGCGGGAGCCGGGGAGCTGTTTTTT
.	TRBV5-4	TRBJ1-1	.	CASSLLAQGGTEAFF	TGTGCCAGCAGCTTGCTCGCACAGGGTGGGACTGAAGCTTTCTTT
.	TRBV10-2	TRBJ2-3	TRBD2	CASSERRLAGEWIQYF	TGCGCCAGCAGTGAGCGCCGACTAGCGGGAGAATGGATACAGTATTTT
.	TRBV3-1	TRBJ2-2	TRBD1	CASSPQAGTGSRPGELFF	TGTGCCAGCAGCCCTCAAGCCGGGACAGGATCGAGGCCCGGGGAGCTGTTTTTT
.	TRBV7-2	TRBJ1-1	.	CACGRTLSRVTEAFF	TGTGCCTGCGGACGAACCCTGAGTCGCGTCACTGAAGCTTTCTTT
.	TRBV29-1	TRBJ2-6	TRBD1	CSVDDRGPANVLTF	TGCAGCGTTGATGACAGGGGCCCGGCCAACGTCCTGACTTTC
many	TRBV3-1	TRBJ1-2	TRBD1	CASSAGGAGIGYTF	TGTGCCAGCAGCGCAGGGGGCGCGGGCATAGGCTACACCTTC
many	TRBV4-1	TRBJ2-1	.	CASSQDKEAGHNEQFF	TGCGCCAGCAGCCAAGATAAGGAAGCAGGTCACAATGAGCAGTTCTTC
.	TRBV19	TRBJ1-5	.	CASRDVDQPQHF	TGTGCCAGCCGGGACGTAGATCAGCCCCAGCATTTT
.	TRBV3-1	TRBJ1-5	.	CASSQDVRQPQHF	TGTGCCAGCAGCCAAGATGTTCGACAGCCCCAGCATTTT
.	TRBV20-1	TRBJ1-1	.	CSATGRKGAEPNTEAFF	TGCAGTGCTACGGGCCGGAAAGGGGCCGAACCGAACACTGAAGCTTTCTTT
.	TRBV30	TRBJ2-3	TRBD2	CAWTNGLAGRTDTQYF	TGTGCCTGGACCAATGGACTAGCGGGGCGCACAGATACGCAGTATTTT
.	TRBV5-1	TRBJ2-1	TRBD2	CASSLHPASGRAGVVEQFF	TGCGCCAGCAGCTTGCACCCGGCTAGCGGGAGGGCGGGGGTCGTCGAGCAGTTCTTC
.	TRBV29-1	TRBJ1-2	.	CSVEDGRRQFNYGYTF	TGCAGCGTTGAAGATGGGCGGAGACAGTTCAACTATGGCTACACCTTC
.	TRBV12-3/TRBV12-4	TRBJ1-5	.	CASSLVLEFALEHF	TGTGCCAGCAGTTTGGTACTTGAGTTCGCGCTGGAGCATTTT
.	TRBV7-8	TRBJ1-3	.	CASSFTQGSGNTIYF	TGTGCCAGCAGCTTCACCCAGGGTTCTGGAAACACCATATATTTT
few	TRBV29-1	TRBJ1-1	.	CSVGLTGNTEAFF	TGCAGCGTTGGTTTGACAGGGAACACTGAAGCTTTCTTT
.	TRBV30	TRBJ2-7	.	CAWSSFYEQYF	TGTGCCTGGAGTTCTTTCTACGAGCAGTACTTC
.	TRBV11-3	TRBJ1-1	.	CASSLGGENEAFF	TGTGCCAGCAGCTTAGGGGGCGAGAATGAAGCTTTCTTT
.	TRBV10-3	TRBJ1-1	.	CAISEHMNTEAFF	TGTGCCATCAGTGAGCACATGAACACTGAAGCTTTCTTT